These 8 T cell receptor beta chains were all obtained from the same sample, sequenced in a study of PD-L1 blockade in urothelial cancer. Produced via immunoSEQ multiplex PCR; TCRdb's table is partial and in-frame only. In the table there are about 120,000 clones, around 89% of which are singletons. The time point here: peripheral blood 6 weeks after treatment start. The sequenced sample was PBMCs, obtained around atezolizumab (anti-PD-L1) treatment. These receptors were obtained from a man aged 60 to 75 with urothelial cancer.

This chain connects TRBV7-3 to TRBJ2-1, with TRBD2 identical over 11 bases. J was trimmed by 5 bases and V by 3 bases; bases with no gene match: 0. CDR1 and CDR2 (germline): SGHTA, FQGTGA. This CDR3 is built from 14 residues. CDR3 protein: CASSLGLADNEQFF. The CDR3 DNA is TGTGCCAGCAGCTTGGGACTAGCGGACAATGAGCAGTTCTTC.

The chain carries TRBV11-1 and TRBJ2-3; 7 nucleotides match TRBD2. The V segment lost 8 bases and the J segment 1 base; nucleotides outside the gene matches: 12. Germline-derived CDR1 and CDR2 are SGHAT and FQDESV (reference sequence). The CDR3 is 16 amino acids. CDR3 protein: CASAQAGSPRTDTQYF. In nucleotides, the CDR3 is TGTGCCAGCGCACAAGCGGGGAGTCCCCGCACAGATACGCAGTATTTT.

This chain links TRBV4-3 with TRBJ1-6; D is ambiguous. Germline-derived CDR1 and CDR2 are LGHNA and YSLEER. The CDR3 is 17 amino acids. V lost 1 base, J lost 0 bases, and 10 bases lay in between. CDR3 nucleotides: TGCGCCAGCAGCCAAGCTCTGGGGAGCTCCTATAATTCACCCCTCCACTTT. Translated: CASSQALGSSYNSPLHF.

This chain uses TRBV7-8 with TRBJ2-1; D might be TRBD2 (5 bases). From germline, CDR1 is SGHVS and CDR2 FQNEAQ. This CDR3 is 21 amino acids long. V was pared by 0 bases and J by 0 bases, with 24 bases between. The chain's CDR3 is CASSLARRTQLGISSYNEQFF. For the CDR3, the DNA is TGTGCCAGCAGCTTAGCGCGGAGGACTCAACTTGGAATCAGCTCCTACAATGAGCAGTTCTTC. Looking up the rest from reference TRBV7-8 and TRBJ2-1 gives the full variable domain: GAGVSQSPRYKVAKRGQDVALRCDPISGHVSLFWYQQALGQGPEFLTYFQNEAQLDKSGLPSDRFFAERPEGSVSTLKIQRTQQEDSAVYLCASSLARRTQLGISSYNEQFFGPGTRLTVL.

DNA for the CDR3: TGTGCCAGCAGTTACAGTGGGACAGGGGGCGCTTATACGCAGTATTTT. It specifies CASSYSGTGGAYTQYF. The chain combines TRBV6-5 with TRBJ2-3, with 12 bases identical to TRBD1. Germline-derived CDR1 and CDR2 are MNHEY and SVGAGI. Trimming at V came to 2 bases and at J to 7 bases, leaving 7 bases not matched to a gene. This CDR3 contains 16 residues.

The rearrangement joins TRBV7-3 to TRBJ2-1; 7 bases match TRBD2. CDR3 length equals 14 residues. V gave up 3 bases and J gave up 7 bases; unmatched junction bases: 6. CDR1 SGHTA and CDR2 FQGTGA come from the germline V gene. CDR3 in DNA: TGTGCCAGCAGCTTCTTGGCGGGAGATAATGAGCAGTTCTTC. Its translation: CASSFLAGDNEQFF.

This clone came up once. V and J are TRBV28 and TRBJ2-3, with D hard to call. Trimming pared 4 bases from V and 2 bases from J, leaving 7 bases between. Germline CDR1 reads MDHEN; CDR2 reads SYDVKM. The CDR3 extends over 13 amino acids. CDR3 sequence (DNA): TGTGCCAGCAGTTCCCCAATCACAGATACGCAGTATTTT. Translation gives CASSSPITDTQYF.

In DNA form, the CDR3 reads TGTGCCAGCTTGTCGGACAACGGCTCTGGAAACACCATATATTTT. Its protein is CASLSDNGSGNTIYF. The chain employs TRBV28 and TRBJ1-3, with D perhaps TRBD1 (5 bases). V gave up 8 bases and J gave up 0 bases, with 14 bases separating them. CDR1 is MDHEN, CDR2 SYDVKM, per germline. The CDR3 is made up of 15 amino acids. Looking up the rest from reference TRBV28 and TRBJ1-3 gives the full variable domain: DVKVTQSSRYLVKRTGEKVFLECVQDMDHENMFWYRQDPGLGLRLIYFSYDVKMKEKGDIPEGYSVSREKKERFSLILESASTNQTSMYLCASLSDNGSGNTIYFGEGSWLTVV.